The 20 T cell receptor beta chains below were found in one sample sequenced in a study of vaccination and CD4 T cells after COVID-19. As to treatment: roughly nine-day PBMC culture with coronavirus spike peptide pools or control peptides (ViraFEST assay). Cultured CD4+ T cells had their DNA profiled by the Oncomine TCR Beta short-read assay. TCRdb reprocessed the PCR reads via MiXCR and lists one record per CDR3 protein. The sample has over 15,000 distinct CDR3 sequences; 51% are singletons. Antigen specificity for these receptors is unknown. The specimen was CD4+ T cells from blood, cultured in vitro, collected before SARS-CoV-2 vaccination. These receptors were obtained from a human donor who had recovered from COVID-19.

J is TRBJ2-3 and V is TRBV21-1; TRBD1 is taken as the D call from the table, unchecked against the DNA. TRBV21-1 is a recognized pseudogene. The CDR3 spans 17 residues. CDR3 region: CASSPQPRTGFPDTQYF. The DNA for the CDR3 is TGTGCCAGCAGCCCCCAACCACGGACAGGGTTCCCAGATACGCAGTATTTT.

The table lists this clonotype with a count of one. The chain couples TRBV28 to TRBJ1-1, with D possibly being TRBD1 (6 bases). Germline V gene sequence: CDR1 MDHEN, CDR2 SYDVKM. Trimming cost V 2 bases and J 3 bases, with 19 bases left between them. The CDR3 totals 17 residues. Written as DNA, the CDR3 is TGTGCCAGCAGTTTAGGGGGACCCTCAGGGGCGGACACTGAAGCTTTCTTT. Its protein is CASSLGGPSGADTEAFF.

There are a few counts of this clonotype. The rearrangement joins TRBV20-1 to TRBJ1-5, with a weak D call TRBD1 (5 bases). From germline, CDR1 is DFQATT and CDR2 SNEGSKA (reference sequence). V lost 4 bases and J lost 6, with 22 bases in between. The CDR3 sequence is 16 residues long. The CDR3 DNA reads as TGCAGTGCTAACCATGCAGGGCGGGCTGCAATTCAGCCCCAGCATTTT. It codes for CSANHAGRAAIQPQHF.

The chain couples TRBV14 to TRBJ2-7; 9 bases align to TRBD2. CDR1 and CDR2 (germline): SGHDN, FVKESK. This CDR3 region has 16 residues. J gave up 5 bases and V 2 bases, and 10 bases lay outside the gene matches. The CDR3 is CASSQLVSGSTHEQYF. The CDR3 DNA follows: TGTGCCAGCAGCCAACTAGTTAGCGGGAGTACCCACGAGCAGTACTTC. Combining the CDR3 with reference TRBV14 and TRBJ2-7 gives the whole variable domain EAGVTQFPSHSVIEKGQTVTLRCDPISGHDNLYWYRRVMGKEIKFLLHFVKESKQDESGMPNNRFLAERTGGTYSTLKVQPAELEDSGVYFCASSQLVSGSTHEQYFGPGTRLTVT.

This clonotype was counted a few times. The J gene is TRBJ2-7, the V gene TRBV20-1, with D uncertain. The CDR3 has 12 residues. Trimming cost V 5 bases and J 0 bases, with 8 bases left between them. Germline-derived CDR1 and CDR2 are DFQATT and SNEGSKA (reference sequence). The chain's CDR3 is CSALYSSYEQYF. In nucleotides, the CDR3 is TGCAGTGCTTTGTATAGCTCCTACGAGCAGTACTTC.

This rearrangement joins TRBV11-2 to TRBJ2-3; 7 bases are a match to TRBD2. CDR1 and CDR2 from the germline V gene are SGHAT and FQNNGV. The CDR3 covers 16 residues. Losses at the gene ends were 2 bases for V and 2 bases for J; bases not matched to a gene: 7. For the CDR3, the DNA is TGTGCCAGCAGCTTACTGCTAGCGGCGTACACAGATACGCAGTATTTT. Residues: CASSLLLAAYTDTQYF.

CDR3 coding DNA: TGTGCCAGCAGCTTGCGCCAACCCCGTACAGATACGCAGTATTTT. It specifies CASSLRQPRTDTQYF. V is TRBV5-5 and J is TRBJ2-3; no clear D. The V gene's germline CDR1 is SGHKS and CDR2 YYEKEE (reference sequence). This CDR3 spans 15 amino acids. V lost 1 base and J 3 bases, leaving 12 bases between the germline ends.

The chain is built from TRBV10-3 and TRBJ2-7, with 8 bases matching TRBD1. The germline V gene has CDR1 ENHRY and CDR2 SYGVKD. CDR3 length: 15 amino acids. V was clipped by 1 base and J by 1 base; unmatched bases: 3. As DNA, the CDR3 is TGTGCCATCAGTGAGTTGGGACAGGCATCCTACGAGCAGTACTTC. Protein sequence: CAISELGQASYEQYF.

This rearrangement joins TRBV14 to TRBJ2-5; TRBD2 aligns across 12 bases. CDR3 size: 14 residues. Losses at the gene ends were 4 bases for V and 4 bases for J; bases not matched to a gene: 1. The germline V gene has CDR1 SGHDN and CDR2 FVKESK. In DNA, the CDR3 is TGTGCCAGCAGCCCGGGACTAGCGGGAGAGACCCAGTACTTC. Protein product: CASSPGLAGETQYF. The full variable domain, with the rest looked up from reference TRBV14 and TRBJ2-5, is EAGVTQFPSHSVIEKGQTVTLRCDPISGHDNLYWYRRVMGKEIKFLLHFVKESKQDESGMPNNRFLAERTGGTYSTLKVQPAELEDSGVYFCASSPGLAGETQYFGPGTRLLVL.

This clonotype is large (0.1 to 1%) within its sample. The rearrangement uses TRBV15 and TRBJ1-1, with no clear D. This CDR3 spans 11 amino acids. Germline CDR1 LNHNV, CDR2 YYDKDF (reference sequence). Trimming removed 5 bases at V and 1 base at J, with 2 bases between. The CDR3 loop reads CATSENTEAFF. In DNA form, the CDR3 reads TGTGCCACCAGCGAGAACACTGAAGCTTTCTTT.

Here the CDR3 DNA reads TGCAGTGCCGACATAAAGAATGAGCAGTTCTTC. Its protein is CSADIKNEQFF. The chain recombines TRBV20-1 with TRBJ2-1, with D unresolved. CDR3 length: 11 residues. With 6 bases removed from V and 7 bases from J, the gap between germline ends came to 10 bases. Germline-derived CDR1 and CDR2 are DFQATT and SNEGSKA (reference sequence).

The chain couples TRBV28 to TRBJ2-7; 7 positions agree with TRBD1. This CDR3 region has 15 residues. Germline trimming cut 2 bases from V and 6 bases from J; bases unmatched to any gene: 10. CDR1 is MDHEN, CDR2 SYDVKM, per germline. The CDR3 sequence: CASSLPGQRMLEQYF. The CDR3 DNA reads as TGTGCCAGCAGTTTACCGGGACAGAGGATGCTCGAGCAGTACTTC.

This rearrangement joins TRBV28 to TRBJ2-5, with TRBD1 as a possible D gene (6 bases). The CDR3 has 15 amino acids. The germline V and J ends were trimmed by 6 bases and 1 base, with 15 bases remaining between them. The germline gives CDR1 MDHEN, CDR2 SYDVKM. CDR3 sequence: CASSTTTGSQETQYF. The DNA of the CDR3 is TGTGCCAGCAGCACAACGACAGGATCCCAAGAGACCCAGTACTTC.

V gene TRBV5-4 combines with J gene TRBJ1-2; a possible D gene is TRBD1 (5 bases). V lost 0 bases and J lost 4, with 10 bases in between. Germline lookup yields CDR1 SGHNT and CDR2 YYREEE (reference sequence). The CDR3 is 14 amino acids. CDR3 amino acids: CASSLGGAGYGYTF. CDR3 in DNA: TGTGCCAGCAGCTTGGGGGGCGCTGGCTATGGCTACACCTTC. Looking up the rest from reference TRBV5-4 and TRBJ1-2 gives the full variable domain: ETGVTQSPTHLIKTRGQQVTLRCSSQSGHNTVSWYQQALGQGPQFIFQYYREEENGRGNFPPRFSGLQFPNYSSELNVNALELDDSALYLCASSLGGAGYGYTFGSGTRLTVV.

V gene TRBV5-1 combines with J gene TRBJ2-1; 9 positions match TRBD1. Germline CDR1 is SGHRS and CDR2 is YFSETQ. The V segment lost 4 bases and the J segment 6 bases; nucleotides outside the gene matches: 5. CDR3 size: 14 residues. In nucleotides, the CDR3 is TGCGCCAGCAGCAGCGGGACAGGGTCCAATGAGCAGTTCTTC. Its protein is CASSSGTGSNEQFF.

This clonotype was observed a handful of times. The genes are TRBV27 and TRBJ2-5, with 7 bases lining up with TRBD2. Germline V gene sequence: CDR1 MNHEY, CDR2 SMNVEV (reference sequence). CDR3 length: 19 residues. Germline trimming cut 0 bases from V and 1 base from J; bases unmatched to any gene: 14. This CDR3 is CASSLSGWSGGGLQETQYF. CDR3 DNA sequence: TGTGCCAGCAGTTTATCGGGGTGGTCGGGAGGTGGGCTCCAAGAGACCCAGTACTTC.

This chain joins TRBV30 and TRBJ1-2, with D possibly matching TRBD1 (6 bases). Trimming pared 7 bases from V and 4 bases from J, leaving 13 bases between. The CDR3 is 12 amino acids. Per the germline V gene, CDR1 is GTSNPN and CDR2 is SVGIG (reference sequence). The CDR3 DNA reads TGTGCCTTACAGGGTCTCGGCTATGGCTACACCTTC. The encoded protein is CALQGLGYGYTF. Full variable domain (rest looked up from reference TRBV30 and TRBJ1-2): SQTIHQWPATLVQPVGSPLSLECTVEGTSNPNLYWYRQAAGRGLQLLFYSVGIGQISSEVPQNLSASRPQDRQFILSSKKLLLSDSGFYLCALQGLGYGYTFGSGTRLTVV.

This clonotype was counted between two and nine times. The rearrangement joins TRBV20-1 to TRBJ2-7; no reliable D call. Germline values: CDR1 DFQATT, CDR2 SNEGSKA (reference sequence). This CDR3 region has 13 residues. With 4 bases removed from V and 2 bases from J, the gap between germline ends came to 12 bases. The CDR3 loop reads CSATPRSAYEQYF. As DNA, the CDR3 is TGCAGTGCTACCCCCCGGTCAGCCTACGAGCAGTACTTC.

The sample holds a few counts of this clonotype. This sequence joins TRBV6-1 and TRBJ2-7; 12 bases are shared with TRBD2. The germline V gene has CDR1 MNHNS and CDR2 SASEGT. The CDR3 covers 16 residues. The trim removed 3 bases at V and 2 bases at J, leaving 5 bases unmatched. Here the CDR3 DNA reads TGTGCCAGCAGTGAGTGGACTAGCGGGGTTACCTACGAGCAGTACTTC. This gives the protein CASSEWTSGVTYEQYF.

J is TRBJ2-1 and V is TRBV20-1; D unresolved. Trimming removed 6 bases from V and 3 bases from J, with 18 bases in between. The CDR3 runs 15 residues. CDR1 and CDR2 (germline): DFQATT, SNEGSKA (reference sequence). The CDR3, as DNA: TGCAGTGCCGTACGAGATTGGGGAAGCTACAATGAGCAGTTCTTC. Its protein product is CSAVRDWGSYNEQFF.